Listed below are T cell receptor beta chains from one sample, sequenced in a study of blood T cell repertoires in COVID-19. The data were produced by immunoSEQ multiplex PCR, yet TCRdb's version contains in-frame clones alone and is incomplete. The table records some 100,000 clones, roughly 70% of them present only once. Sequenced input: peripheral blood. These receptors came from a man aged 65 to 79 with COVID-19, enrolled during active disease. CDR3s include the opening cysteine and the closing phenylalanine or tryptophan. The D gene is left open where the match is weak. Expanded clones are given a class, and other clones once, few, many or no size at all.

abundance	j_gene	v_gene	d_gene	CDR3nt	CDR3aa
-	TRBJ2-7	TRBV7-2	TRBD2	TGTGCCAGCATAGAGACTAGCGGAAACTACGAGCAGTACTTC	CASIETSGNYEQYF
-	TRBJ1-3	TRBV2	TRBD1	TGTGCCAGCAGTGAATGGGGACAGGGTACCTTTCGAAGAAACACCATATATTTT	CASSEWGQGTFRRNTIYF
-	TRBJ1-4	TRBV7-9	TRBD1	TGTGCCAGCAGCCCAGGCGGGACAGGGGCGAATGAAAAACTGTTTTTT	CASSPGGTGANEKLFF
-	TRBJ1-1	TRBV11-1	-	TGTGCCAGCAGCTTAGAGTACAGGGAGAACACTGAAGCTTTCTTT	CASSLEYRENTEAFF
once	TRBJ1-3	TRBV19	-	TGTGCCAGTAGTATAAACGGGTTTGCAGGAAACACCATATATTTT	CASSINGFAGNTIYF
few	TRBJ2-7	TRBV5-5	-	TGTGCCAGCAGCTTAGGGCAGGGACTCTCCTACGAGCAGTACTTC	CASSLGQGLSYEQYF
-	TRBJ2-5	TRBV28	-	TGTGCCAGCAGTTTATGGAGCACAGCCCAAGAGACCCAGTACTTC	CASSLWSTAQETQYF
-	TRBJ2-3	TRBV5-6	TRBD1	TGTGCCAGCAGCTTGGGGTGGGGCCAGGGGGTGCCAGATACGCAGTATTTT	CASSLGWGQGVPDTQYF
once	TRBJ2-5	TRBV27	TRBD2	TGTGCCAGCAGGACTAGCGGGAGGGCGGAGACCCAGTACTTC	CASRTSGRAETQYF
-	TRBJ2-1	TRBV5-1	TRBD2	TGCGCCAGCAGCTTGAACGCGGGAGGTCTCTCCTACAATGAGCAGTTCTTC	CASSLNAGGLSYNEQFF
-	TRBJ2-7	TRBV15	-	TGTGCCACCAGCAGAGACAGGGGAAGGGAGCAGTACTTC	CATSRDRGREQYF
-	TRBJ1-3	TRBV19	-	TGTGCCAGTATGAGGGAACTCTCGGCGGGAAACACCATATATTTT	CASMRELSAGNTIYF
-	TRBJ2-7	TRBV28	TRBD2	TGTGCCAGCAGTTGGGGACTAGCGGGACCCTACGAGCAGTACTTC	CASSWGLAGPYEQYF
-	TRBJ1-2	TRBV2	-	TGTGCCAGTCTCGCCGAAGCGGGGCCGCGGGGCTACACCTTC	CASLAEAGPRGYTF
-	TRBJ2-1	TRBV10-3	TRBD2	TGTGCCATCAGGGACGGTGGGGGGACTAGCGGTTACAATGAGCAGTTCTTC	CAIRDGGGTSGYNEQFF
few	TRBJ2-1	TRBV5-4	TRBD2	TGTGCCAGCAGCTTGGAGGTTTTCAGCGGGAGGGCCAATGAGCAGTTCTTC	CASSLEVFSGRANEQFF
-	TRBJ2-3	TRBV21-1	-	TGTGCCAGGACAGGTTGTACGCAGTATTTT	CARTGCTQYF
-	TRBJ1-5	TRBV4-1	-	TGCGCCAGCAGCCAGTCATCCGGGACTAGGAGTCAGCCCCAGCATTTT	CASSQSSGTRSQPQHF
few	TRBJ2-7	TRBV18	-	TGTGCCAGCTCAGTGTATACCGGGACACACCAAGACGAGCAGTACTTC	CASSVYTGTHQDEQYF
-	TRBJ1-5	TRBV29-1	-	TGCAGCGTAAAACTCGGGGGTAGCAATCAGCCCCAGCATTTT	CSVKLGGSNQPQHF
-	TRBJ1-1	TRBV28	-	TGTGCCAGCCTCCAACAGAGAGCACCCAACACTGAAGCTTTCTTT	CASLQQRAPNTEAFF
-	TRBJ2-7	TRBV7-2	TRBD1	TGTGCCAGCAGCTTAAACAGGGGGTACGAGCAGTACTTC	CASSLNRGYEQYF
few	TRBJ2-1	TRBV11-1	TRBD2	TGTGCCAGCCATCATGGGAGGGGAGATTCCAATGAGCAGTTCTTC	CASHHGRGDSNEQFF
-	TRBJ1-2	TRBV28	-	TGTGCCAGCAGTTTACTTCAGAACTATGGCTACACCTTC	CASSLLQNYGYTF
-	TRBJ2-7	TRBV4-2	TRBD2	TGTGCCAGCAGCCAGGGCGTGGGGACCCGGGGGGACGAGCAGTACTTC	CASSQGVGTRGDEQYF
-	TRBJ2-2	TRBV9	-	TGTGCCAGCAGCCTCACCGGGACTCCTTCTAGGGAGCTGTTTTTT	CASSLTGTPSRELFF
-	TRBJ1-1	TRBV9	-	TGTGCCAGCAGCGTAGGGGGCTTCACTGAAGCTTTCTTT	CASSVGGFTEAFF
-	TRBJ2-7	TRBV3-1/TRBV3-2	-	TGTGCCAGCAGCCAAGCGGTAGTATACGAGCAGTACTTC	CASSQAVVYEQYF
-	TRBJ2-7	TRBV6-6	TRBD1	TGTGCCAGCCTGGGCCCCGGGACAGGGTTTAGCGAGCAGTACTTC	CASLGPGTGFSEQYF